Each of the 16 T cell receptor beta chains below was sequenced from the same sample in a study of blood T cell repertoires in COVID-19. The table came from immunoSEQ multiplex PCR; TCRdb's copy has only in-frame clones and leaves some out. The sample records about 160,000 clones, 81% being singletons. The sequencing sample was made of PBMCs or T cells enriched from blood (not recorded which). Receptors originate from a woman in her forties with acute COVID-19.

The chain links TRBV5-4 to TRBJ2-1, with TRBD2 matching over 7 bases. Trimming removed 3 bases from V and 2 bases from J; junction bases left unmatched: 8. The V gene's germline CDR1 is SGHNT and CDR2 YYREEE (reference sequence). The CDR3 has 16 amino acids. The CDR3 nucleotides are TGTGCCAGCAGCTCACATGGGGGGGGGACCTACAATGAGCAGTTCTTC. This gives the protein CASSSHGGGTYNEQFF.

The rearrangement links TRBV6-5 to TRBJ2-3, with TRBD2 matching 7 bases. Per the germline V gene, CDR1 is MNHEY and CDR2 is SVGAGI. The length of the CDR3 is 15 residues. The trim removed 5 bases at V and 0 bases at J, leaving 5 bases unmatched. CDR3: CASSKSGASTDTQYF. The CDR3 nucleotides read TGTGCCAGCAGTAAGAGCGGGGCTAGCACAGATACGCAGTATTTT.

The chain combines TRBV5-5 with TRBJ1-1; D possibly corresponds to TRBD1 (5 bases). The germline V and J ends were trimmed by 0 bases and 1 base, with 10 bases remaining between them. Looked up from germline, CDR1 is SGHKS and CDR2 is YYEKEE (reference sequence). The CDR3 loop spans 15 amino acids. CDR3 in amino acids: CASSLVAGGNTEAFF. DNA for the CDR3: TGTGCCAGCAGCTTGGTGGCCGGGGGGAACACTGAAGCTTTCTTT.

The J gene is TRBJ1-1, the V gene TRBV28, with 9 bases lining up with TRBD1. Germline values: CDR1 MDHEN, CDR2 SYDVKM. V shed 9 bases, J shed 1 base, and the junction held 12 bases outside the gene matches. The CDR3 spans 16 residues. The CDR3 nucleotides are TGTGCCAGTCCGAAACAGGGGGCGAGCCCGAACACTGAAGCTTTCTTT. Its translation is CASPKQGASPNTEAFF.

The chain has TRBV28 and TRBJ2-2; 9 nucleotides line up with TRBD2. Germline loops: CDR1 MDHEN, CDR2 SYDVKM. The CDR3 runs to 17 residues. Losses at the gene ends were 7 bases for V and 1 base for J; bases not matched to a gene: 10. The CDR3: CASIPLSSGVNTGELFF. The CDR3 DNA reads TGTGCCAGCATTCCCCTTTCTAGCGGGGTGAACACCGGGGAGCTGTTTTTT.

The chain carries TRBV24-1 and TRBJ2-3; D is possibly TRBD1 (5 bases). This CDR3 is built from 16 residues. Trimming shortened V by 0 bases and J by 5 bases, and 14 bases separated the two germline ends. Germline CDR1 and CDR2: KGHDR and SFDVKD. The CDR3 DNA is TGTGCCACCAGTGATTTGAGGGGCGCTCGTAAAGATACGCAGTATTTT. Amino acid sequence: CATSDLRGARKDTQYF.

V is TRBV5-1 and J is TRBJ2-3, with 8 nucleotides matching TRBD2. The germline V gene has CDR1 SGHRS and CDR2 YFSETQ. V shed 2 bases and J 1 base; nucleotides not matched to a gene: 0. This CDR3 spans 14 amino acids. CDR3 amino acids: CASSFSGGTDTQYF. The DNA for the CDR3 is TGCGCCAGCAGCTTTAGCGGGGGCACAGATACGCAGTATTTT. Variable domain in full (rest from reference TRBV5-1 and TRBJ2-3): KAGVTQTPRYLIKTRGQQVTLSCSPISGHRSVSWYQQTPGQGLQFLFEYFSETQRNKGNFPGRFSGRQFSNSRSEMNVSTLELGDSALYLCASSFSGGTDTQYFGPGTRLTVL.

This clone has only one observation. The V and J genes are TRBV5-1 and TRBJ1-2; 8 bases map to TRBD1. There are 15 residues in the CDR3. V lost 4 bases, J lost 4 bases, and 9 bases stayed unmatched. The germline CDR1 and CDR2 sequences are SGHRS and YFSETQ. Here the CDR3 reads CASSTGQGSIYGYTF. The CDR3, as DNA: TGCGCCAGCAGCACCGGACAGGGATCCATCTATGGCTACACCTTC.

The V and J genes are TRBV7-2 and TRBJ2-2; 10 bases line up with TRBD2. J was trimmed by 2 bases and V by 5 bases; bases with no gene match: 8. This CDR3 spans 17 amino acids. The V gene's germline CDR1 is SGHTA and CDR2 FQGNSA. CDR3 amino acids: CASSPGGLAANTGELFF. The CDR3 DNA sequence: TGTGCCAGCAGCCCCGGCGGACTAGCGGCTAACACCGGGGAGCTGTTTTTT.

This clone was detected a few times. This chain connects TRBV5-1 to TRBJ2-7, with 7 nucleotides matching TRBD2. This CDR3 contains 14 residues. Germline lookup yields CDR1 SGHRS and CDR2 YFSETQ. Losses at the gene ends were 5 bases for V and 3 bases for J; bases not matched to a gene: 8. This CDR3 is CASRDRLAVYEQYV. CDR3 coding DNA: TGCGCCAGCAGAGATCGACTAGCCGTCTACGAGCAGTACGTC.

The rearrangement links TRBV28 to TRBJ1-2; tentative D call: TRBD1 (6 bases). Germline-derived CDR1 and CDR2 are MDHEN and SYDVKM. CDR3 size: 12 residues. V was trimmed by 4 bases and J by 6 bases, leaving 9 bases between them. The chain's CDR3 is CASSSRTDGYTF. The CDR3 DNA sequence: TGTGCCAGCAGTTCCAGGACAGATGGCTACACCTTC.

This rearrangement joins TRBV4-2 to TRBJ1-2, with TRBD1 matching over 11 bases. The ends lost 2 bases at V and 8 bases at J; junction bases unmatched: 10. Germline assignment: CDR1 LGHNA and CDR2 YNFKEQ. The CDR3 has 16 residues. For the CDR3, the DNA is TGTGCCAGCAGCCAATCCCGGGACAGGGGGTTGGGCGGCTACACCTTC. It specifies CASSQSRDRGLGGYTF.

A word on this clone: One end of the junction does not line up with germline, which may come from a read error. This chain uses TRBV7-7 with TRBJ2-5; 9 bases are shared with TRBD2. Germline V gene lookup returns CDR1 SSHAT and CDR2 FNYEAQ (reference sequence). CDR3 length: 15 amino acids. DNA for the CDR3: TGTGCTAGCAGCTTACGTACAGCGGGAGGAGAGACCCAGTACTTC. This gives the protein CASSLRTAGGETQYF.

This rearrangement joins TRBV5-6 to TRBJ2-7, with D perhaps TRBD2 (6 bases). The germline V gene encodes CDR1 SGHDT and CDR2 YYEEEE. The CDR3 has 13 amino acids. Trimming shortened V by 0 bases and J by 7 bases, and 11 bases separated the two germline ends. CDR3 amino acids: CASSLEARGEQYV. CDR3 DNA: TGTGCCAGCAGCTTGGAAGCGCGGGGAGAGCAGTACGTC.

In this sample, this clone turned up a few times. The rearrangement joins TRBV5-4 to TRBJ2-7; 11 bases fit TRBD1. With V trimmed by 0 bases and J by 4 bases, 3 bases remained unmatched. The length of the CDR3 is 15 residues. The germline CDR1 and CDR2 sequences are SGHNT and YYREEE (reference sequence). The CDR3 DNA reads TGTGCCAGCAGCTTGGGGACAGGGGGCGGGTACGAGCAGTACTTC. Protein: CASSLGTGGGYEQYF.

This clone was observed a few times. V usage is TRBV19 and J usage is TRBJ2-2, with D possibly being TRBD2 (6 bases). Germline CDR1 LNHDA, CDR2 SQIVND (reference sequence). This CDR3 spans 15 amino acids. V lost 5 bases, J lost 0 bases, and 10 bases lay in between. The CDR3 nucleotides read TGTGCCAGTAGTTGGGACTTCGCGAACACCGGGGAGCTGTTTTTT. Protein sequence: CASSWDFANTGELFF.